This T cell receptor beta chain stems from a study of T-cell memory formation after mild COVID-19. This clonotype was detected only a few times. Germline assignment: CDR1 DFQATT and CDR2 SNEGSKA (reference sequence). The V and J ends lost 3 bases and 3 bases respectively, with 3 bases between them. The CDR3 totals 11 residues. TCRdb re-derived calls from the 5' RACE reads in MiXCR, one entry per CDR3 protein. The table includes some 200,000 distinct CDR3 sequences, around 9.1% detected once. This sequence was found in a young man who had mild COVID-19 (a few samples of this study predate the infection). Cell type and time point are not known. The sample taken for sequencing was PBMCs or a T cell subset sorted from them (not recorded which). The chain employs TRBV20-1 and TRBJ2-1; D gene uncertain. The CDR3 DNA sequence: TGCAGTGCTAGGGACTACAATGAGCAGTTCTTC. Its translation: CSARDYNEQFF.